The 4 T cell receptor beta chains presented below share a single source sample, sequenced in a study of blood T cells in healthy people across ages. A second PCR, run for roughly 6 to 11 cycles, used a sample-barcoded 5' primer plus a J-beta primer mix. TCRdb re-called the 5' RACE reads through MiXCR, storing one row per CDR3 protein. The sample holds about 1,400,000 distinct CDR3 sequences, roughly 40% seen once. Source material: blood. These receptors were taken from a woman aged 18-29 years in good health.

The chain has TRBV7-9 and TRBJ1-4; TRBD1 is a possible D gene (6 bases). The CDR3 totals 17 residues. Trimming cost V 0 bases and J 0 bases, with 11 bases left between them. CDR1 is SEHNR, CDR2 FQNEAQ, per germline (reference sequence). Here the CDR3 DNA reads TGTGCCAGCAGCTTAGCCGGGACAAGTCCAACTAATGAAAAACTGTTTTTT. This encodes CASSLAGTSPTNEKLFF.

This clonotype has just a few counts. V usage is TRBV29-1 and J usage is TRBJ2-3; D remains ambiguous. This CDR3 spans 15 amino acids. V gave up 2 bases and J gave up 5 bases, with 17 bases separating them. In germline, CDR1 is SQVTM, CDR2 ANQGSEA. CDR3 bases: TGCAGCGTTGAAATCGGATACTCCCGCGGAGATACGCAGTATTTT. Protein sequence: CSVEIGYSRGDTQYF.

The rearrangement joins TRBV6-1 to TRBJ2-4; 14 positions match TRBD2. The J call may not be correct, given that the DNA end is closer to TRBJ2-7. The CDR3 sequence is 18 residues long. The germline V gene has CDR1 MNHNS and CDR2 SASEGT. The CDR3 nucleotides are TGTGCCAGCACGCCCCCTGGGACTAGCGGGAGAGTAGGCTACGAGCAGTACTTC. Translated: CASTPPGTSGRVGYEQYF.

The V and J genes are TRBV6-5 and TRBJ2-1; tentative D call: TRBD2 (6 bases). Per germline, CDR1 MNHEY and CDR2 SVGAGI. The V and J ends lost 2 bases and 6 bases respectively, with 11 bases between them. This CDR3 is 14 amino acids long. The chain's CDR3 is CASSYRLVGNEQFF. The CDR3 DNA reads TGTGCCAGCAGTTACCGACTAGTAGGCAATGAGCAGTTCTTC.